These 27 T cell receptor beta chains were all obtained from the same sample, sequenced in a study of beta chain features in type 1 diabetes. Study-level results: Shortening of TCRB CDR3s, moderate but significant, appeared in all four CD4+ subsets of Type 1 diabetes patients.

No antigen has been identified for these receptors. Expressed TCRB transcripts got sequenced, as all isolated RNA was reverse transcribed. This table comes from immunoSEQ multiplex PCR, and its TCRdb copy is limited to in-frame clones, with some not included. This repertoire shows around 180,000 clones, about 7.9% found once; its top ten account for 0.5%. Sequencing was carried out using central memory CD4+ T cells from blood. All receptors come from a man aged 18-30 years with type 1 diabetes.

The chain uses TRBV27 and TRBJ2-1, with D possibly being TRBD2 (5 bases). CDR3 length equals 15 residues. In germline, CDR1 is MNHEY, CDR2 SMNVEV (reference sequence). V dropped 3 bases and J dropped 2 bases, with 11 bases sitting between them. CDR3 coding DNA: TGTGCCAGCAGTTTGTCCGGGGTTACCTACAATGAGCAGTTCTTC. This codes for CASSLSGVTYNEQFF.

Here the CDR3 reads CASSLSNGGSTEAFF. CDR3 coding DNA: TGCGCCAGCAGCTTATCAAACGGGGGGAGCACTGAAGCTTTCTTT. The chain is built from TRBV4-1 and TRBJ1-1; TRBD1 is a possible D gene (5 bases). CDR1 is MGHRA and CDR2 is YSYEKL in the germline V gene. This CDR3 region has 15 residues. V gave up 5 bases and J gave up 4 bases, with 17 bases separating them.

The chain couples TRBV19 to TRBJ2-6, with D perhaps TRBD1 (5 bases). The V and J ends lost 4 bases and 2 bases respectively, with 12 bases between them. This CDR3 is 16 amino acids long. CDR1 and CDR2 from the germline V gene are LNHDA and SQIVND (reference sequence). This chain's CDR3 is CASSTAGMAGANVLTF. As DNA, the CDR3 is TGTGCCAGTAGTACGGCAGGGATGGCTGGGGCCAACGTCCTGACTTTC.

This sequence joins TRBV10-2 and TRBJ1-1; TRBD1 might be the D (6 bases). CDR3 length equals 14 residues. V gave up 6 bases and J gave up 2 bases, with 13 bases separating them. Germline V lookup: CDR1 WSHSY, CDR2 SAAADI. The CDR3: CASRKTGVNTEAFF. CDR3 bases: TGCGCCAGCAGAAAGACAGGCGTAAACACTGAAGCTTTCTTT.

This sequence joins TRBV29-1 and TRBJ2-2; possibly TRBD2 for D (6 bases). V lost 6 bases and J 1 base, leaving 9 bases between the germline ends. The CDR3 is 13 residues long. Germline-derived CDR1 and CDR2 are SQVTM and ANQGSEA. Here the CDR3 reads CSVGTVNTGELFF. DNA of the CDR3: TGCAGCGTCGGGACTGTGAACACCGGGGAGCTGTTTTTT.

This clone was seen more than once but under ten times. The rearrangement uses TRBV9 and TRBJ1-2; TRBD1 agrees at 9 bases. J was trimmed by 5 bases and V by 8 bases; bases with no gene match: 10. CDR3 length: 14 amino acids. The germline CDR1 and CDR2 sequences are SGDLS and YYNGEE. CDR3 sequence reads: CASGDREREYGYTF. The CDR3 bases are TGTGCCAGTGGGGACAGGGAACGAGAATATGGCTACACCTTC.

The gene calls are TRBV27 and TRBJ1-5, with D possibly being TRBD1 (6 bases). Trimming removed 8 bases from V and 2 bases from J, with 13 bases in between. The CDR3 extends over 14 amino acids. CDR1 MNHEY and CDR2 SMNVEV come from the germline V gene (reference sequence). As DNA, the CDR3 is TGTGCCAGCTCGACAGGCCCTGGCAATCAGCCCCAGCATTTT. Its translation: CASSTGPGNQPQHF.

V and J are TRBV18 and TRBJ2-5, with 7 bases identical to TRBD1. Germline CDR1 reads KGHSH; CDR2 reads LQKENI. V was pared by 3 bases and J by 4 bases, with 2 bases of the junction left unmatched. The CDR3 is 13 amino acids. The CDR3 sequence: CASSPGQRETQYF. The CDR3 nucleotides read TGTGCCAGCTCACCGGGACAGAGAGAGACCCAGTACTTC.

The sample holds a few counts of this clone. The chain combines TRBV7-2 with TRBJ2-2, with TRBD1 identical over 10 bases. This CDR3 spans 16 amino acids. The junction had 9 bases not matched to a gene; V was cut back by 5 bases and J by 6 bases. Germline lookup yields CDR1 SGHTA and CDR2 FQGNSA. As DNA, the CDR3 is TGTGCCAGCAGCGACGTGGGACAGGGGTATGCCGGGGAGCTGTTTTTT. Its protein is CASSDVGQGYAGELFF.

This clone was counted a few times. The chain is built from TRBV15 and TRBJ2-7, with 12 bases that match TRBD2. The CDR3 totals 16 residues. Germline CDR1 LNHNV, CDR2 YYDKDF (reference sequence). The J segment lost 2 bases and the V segment lost 6 bases, leaving 8 bases of the junction unmatched. CDR3 DNA: TGTGCCACCAGTAGGAGACTAGCGGGAGAAGCCTACGAGCAGTACTTC. Protein product: CATSRRLAGEAYEQYF. The full variable domain, in which reference TRBV15 and TRBJ2-7 provide the parts outside the CDR3, is DAMVIQNPRYQVTQFGKPVTLSCSQTLNHNVMYWYQQKSSQAPKLLFHYYDKDFNNEADTPDNFQSRRPNTSFCFLDIRSPGLGDTAMYLCATSRRLAGEAYEQYFGPGTRLTVT.

The rearrangement joins TRBV28 to TRBJ2-1; D might be TRBD2 (6 bases). The CDR3 sequence is 14 residues long. Germline V lookup: CDR1 MDHEN, CDR2 SYDVKM. Trimming shortened V by 2 bases and J by 6 bases, and 11 bases separated the two germline ends. CDR3 coding DNA: TGTGCCAGCAGTTTAGGCGGGACTCGCAATGAGCAGTTCTTC. Translated, it gives CASSLGGTRNEQFF.

This clone has a handful of counts. This rearrangement joins TRBV9 to TRBJ1-6; 9 nucleotides align to TRBD1. Germline CDR1 reads SGDLS; CDR2 reads YYNGEE. Trimming removed 2 bases from V and 7 bases from J; junction bases left unmatched: 4. The CDR3 length is 15 residues. CDR3 residues: CASSVGDRANSPLHF. The CDR3 nucleotides read TGTGCCAGCAGCGTGGGGGACAGGGCGAATTCACCCCTCCACTTT.

This clone has only a few counts. The chain employs TRBV2 and TRBJ1-5, with D possibly matching TRBD1 (5 bases). Germline CDR1 is SNHLY and CDR2 is FYNNEI. This CDR3 has 15 residues. V was trimmed by 5 bases and J by 0 bases, leaving 11 bases between them. In nucleotides, the CDR3 is TGTGCCAGCAGTCGGGGGGTTCCTAGCAATCAGCCCCAGCATTTT. It translates to CASSRGVPSNQPQHF.

In the case of this clone: At the DNA level, this CDR3 is encoded by other sequences in the same sample as well. This rearrangement joins TRBV5-6 to TRBJ2-5; 8 bases line up with TRBD1. This CDR3 has 15 residues. V shed 3 bases, J shed 5 bases, and the junction held 9 bases outside the gene matches. Per germline, CDR1 SGHDT and CDR2 YYEEEE. The DNA for the CDR3 is TGTGCCAGCAGCTCCGGACAGGGCAGTTGGGAGACCCAGTACTTC. As protein: CASSSGQGSWETQYF.

This clone was observed a handful of times. The V gene is TRBV12-5, the J gene TRBJ2-5; the D is unclear. CDR1 and CDR2 (germline): LGHNT, FRNRAP. Trimming stripped 4 bases from V and 3 bases from J, with 3 bases between. The CDR3 sequence is 11 residues long. CDR3 coding DNA: TGTGCTAGTGGTTCTAAAGAGACCCAGTACTTC. The encoded protein is CASGSKETQYF.

The rearrangement joins TRBV27 to TRBJ1-2, with unresolved D. Trimming left V 2 bases short and J 3 bases short, with 7 bases between. The CDR3 consists of 13 residues. CDR1 MNHEY and CDR2 SMNVEV come from the germline V gene (reference sequence). Here the CDR3 reads CASSLREHYGYTF. As DNA, the CDR3 is TGTGCCAGCAGTTTACGGGAGCACTATGGCTACACCTTC.

The V gene is TRBV14, the J gene TRBJ2-1, with 9 bases matching TRBD2. With 4 bases clipped from V and 9 bases from J, the junction kept 10 bases outside the gene matches. This CDR3 spans 15 amino acids. The germline V gene encodes CDR1 SGHDN and CDR2 FVKESK. The CDR3 reads CASSRLAELGGEQFF. The CDR3 coding sequence is TGTGCCAGCAGCCGACTAGCGGAATTAGGGGGTGAGCAGTTCTTC.

Concerning this clone: Distinct nucleotide sequences in the sample also encode this CDR3. The chain carries TRBV20-1 and TRBJ2-7; the D gene is possibly TRBD2 (5 bases). Germline lookup yields CDR1 DFQATT and CDR2 SNEGSKA (reference sequence). V lost 6 bases to trimming and J lost 2 bases, with 8 bases between them. The CDR3 sequence is 11 residues long. The CDR3 DNA is TGCAGTGCGCCGCGGGCCTACGAGCAGTACTTC. Its protein is CSAPRAYEQYF.

This chain connects TRBV4-1 to TRBJ1-6; D uncertain. Germline values: CDR1 MGHRA, CDR2 YSYEKL. This CDR3 spans 14 amino acids. V was clipped by 1 base and J by 10 bases, with 11 bases between them. The CDR3 is CASSQGVGGSPLHF. Here the CDR3 DNA reads TGCGCCAGCAGCCAAGGGGTAGGAGGATCACCCCTCCACTTT.

This chain links TRBV5-1 with TRBJ2-7, with TRBD1 identical over 7 bases. Germline CDR1 and CDR2: SGHRS and YFSETQ. V lost 3 bases to trimming and J lost 5 bases; unmatched junction nucleotides: 5. The CDR3 has 13 residues. The CDR3 here is CASSSGQRDEQYF. As DNA, the CDR3 is TGCGCCAGCAGCTCGGGACAGAGGGACGAGCAGTACTTC.

The V gene is TRBV5-1, the J gene TRBJ2-2; the match to TRBD2 covers 15 bases. CDR1 is SGHRS and CDR2 is YFSETQ in the germline V gene. Unmatched junction bases numbered 0, after V lost 3 bases and J lost 6 bases. The CDR3 is made up of 15 amino acids. CDR3 DNA: TGCGCCAGCAGCTGGACTAGCGGGGGGGCCGGGGAGCTGTTTTTT. Residues: CASSWTSGGAGELFF.

This sequence joins TRBV2 and TRBJ2-5; D call uncertain. V was clipped by 6 bases and J by 0 bases, with 11 bases between them. This CDR3 region has 14 residues. The germline V gene has CDR1 SNHLY and CDR2 FYNNEI. CDR3 amino acids: CASSLSEYQETQYF. The CDR3 DNA follows: TGTGCCAGCAGCCTCTCTGAGTACCAAGAGACCCAGTACTTC. Based on the CDR3 plus reference TRBV2 and TRBJ2-5, the full variable domain is EPEVTQTPSHQVTQMGQEVILRCVPISNHLYFYWYRQILGQKVEFLVSFYNNEISEKSEIFDDQFSVERPDGSNFTLKIRSTKLEDSAMYFCASSLSEYQETQYFGPGTRLLVL.

This clone was counted a few times. The chain links TRBV7-2 to TRBJ2-1, with 13 nucleotides matching TRBD2. Losses at the gene ends were 5 bases for V and 9 bases for J; bases not matched to a gene: 7. The CDR3 runs to 15 residues. Germline CDR1 and CDR2: SGHTA and FQGNSA. CDR3 amino acids: CASSVTSGGAFEQFF. The CDR3 nucleotides read TGTGCCAGCAGCGTCACTAGCGGGGGGGCCTTTGAGCAGTTCTTC.

The rearrangement joins TRBV15 to TRBJ2-5; possible D gene TRBD1, 6 bases. The CDR3 sequence is 14 residues long. Germline CDR1 LNHNV, CDR2 YYDKDF (reference sequence). Trimming removed 1 base from V and 1 base from J, with 7 bases in between. The CDR3 loop reads CATSRGGRQETQYF. The CDR3 DNA is TGTGCCACCAGCAGAGGGGGGCGCCAAGAGACCCAGTACTTC.

This clone came up a few times. The V call is TRBV4-3, the J call TRBJ2-2; tentative D call: TRBD1 (5 bases). Germline-derived CDR1 and CDR2 are LGHNA and YSLEER. V lost 0 bases to trimming and J lost 5 bases, with 10 bases between them. CDR3 length: 15 residues. In DNA, the CDR3 is TGCGCCAGCAGCCAAGATTTAGGGGAAACCGGGGAGCTGTTTTTT. It yields the protein CASSQDLGETGELFF.

The CDR3 region is CASSVTGGRNEQFF. CDR3 nucleotides: TGTGCCAGCAGTGTGACGGGGGGGCGCAATGAGCAGTTCTTC. The J gene is TRBJ2-1, the V gene TRBV2, with 8 positions matching TRBD2. This CDR3 region has 14 residues. Germline V CDR1 and CDR2: SNHLY, FYNNEI. Germline trimming cut 4 bases from V and 6 bases from J; bases unmatched to any gene: 5.

There are a few counts of this clone. The J gene is TRBJ2-5, the V gene TRBV5-1; perhaps TRBD1 as D (6 bases). CDR3 length: 16 amino acids. Per the germline V gene, CDR1 is SGHRS and CDR2 is YFSETQ. The V and J ends lost 1 base and 3 bases respectively, with 16 bases between them. The CDR3: CASSLMPGDGKETQYF. In DNA form, the CDR3 reads TGCGCCAGCAGCTTGATGCCAGGGGACGGAAAAGAGACCCAGTACTTC.